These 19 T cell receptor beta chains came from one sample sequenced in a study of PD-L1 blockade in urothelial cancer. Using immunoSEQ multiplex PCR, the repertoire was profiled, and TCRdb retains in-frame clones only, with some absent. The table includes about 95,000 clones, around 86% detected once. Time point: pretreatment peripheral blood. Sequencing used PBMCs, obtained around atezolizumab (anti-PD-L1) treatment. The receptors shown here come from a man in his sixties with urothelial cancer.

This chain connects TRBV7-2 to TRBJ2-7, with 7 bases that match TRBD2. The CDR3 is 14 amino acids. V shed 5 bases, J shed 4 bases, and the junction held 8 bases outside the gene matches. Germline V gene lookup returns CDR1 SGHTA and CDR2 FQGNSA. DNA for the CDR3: TGTGCCAGCAGCCCCCGGGAGGTTACTTACGAGCAGTACTTC. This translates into CASSPREVTYEQYF.

The CDR3 region has the DNA TGTGCCAGCAGCCCTGATCCTAGCGGGGGCACAGATACGCAGTATTTT. Translating it yields CASSPDPSGGTDTQYF. The V gene is TRBV9, the J gene TRBJ2-3; the match to TRBD2 covers 9 bases. J gave up 1 base and V 4 bases, and 7 bases lay outside the gene matches. CDR3 length: 16 amino acids. Germline CDR1 is SGDLS and CDR2 is YYNGEE.

The CDR3 region has the DNA TGTGCTAGTGGTTTGGGAATACAGGGCGTAGCTTTCTTT. This encodes CASGLGIQGVAFF. This chain uses TRBV12-5 with TRBJ1-1; possibly TRBD1 for D (6 bases). Germline V gene data show CDR1 as LGHNT and CDR2 as FRNRAP. CDR3 size: 13 residues. The V and J ends lost 1 base and 10 bases respectively, with 13 bases between them.

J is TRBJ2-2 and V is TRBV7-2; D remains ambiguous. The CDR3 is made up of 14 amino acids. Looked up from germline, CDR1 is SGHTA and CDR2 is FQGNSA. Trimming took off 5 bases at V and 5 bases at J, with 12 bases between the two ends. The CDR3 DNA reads TGTGCCAGCAGCGGAGACCCTATAACCGGGGAGCTGTTTTTT. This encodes CASSGDPITGELFF.

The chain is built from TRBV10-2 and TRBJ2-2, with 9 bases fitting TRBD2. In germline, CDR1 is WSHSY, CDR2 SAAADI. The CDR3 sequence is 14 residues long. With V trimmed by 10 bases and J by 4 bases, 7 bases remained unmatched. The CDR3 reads CATLLAGSTGELFF. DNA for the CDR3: TGCGCCACCCTGCTAGCGGGAAGCACCGGGGAGCTGTTTTTT.

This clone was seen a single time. The CDR3 DNA follows: TGTGCCAGCAGCTTACAGGGCTTAGAGACCCAGTACTTC. Translated: CASSLQGLETQYF. The gene calls are TRBV11-2 and TRBJ2-5, with D perhaps matching TRBD1 (5 bases). Trimming stripped 2 bases from V and 4 bases from J, with 8 bases between. This CDR3 has 13 residues. Germline CDR1 is SGHAT and CDR2 is FQNNGV. The whole variable domain, remainder taken from reference TRBV11-2 and TRBJ2-5, is EAGVAQSPRYKIIEKRQSVAFWCNPISGHATLYWYQQILGQGPKLLIQFQNNGVVDDSQLPKDRFSAERLKGVDSTLKIQPAKLEDSAVYLCASSLQGLETQYFGPGTRLLVL.

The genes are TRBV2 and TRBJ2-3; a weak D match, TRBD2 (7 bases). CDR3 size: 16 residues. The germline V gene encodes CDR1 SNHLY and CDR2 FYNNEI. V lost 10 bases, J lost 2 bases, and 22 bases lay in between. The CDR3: CAILHGGLQLTDTQYF. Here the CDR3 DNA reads TGTGCCATTCTCCACGGGGGGCTGCAACTCACAGATACGCAGTATTTT.

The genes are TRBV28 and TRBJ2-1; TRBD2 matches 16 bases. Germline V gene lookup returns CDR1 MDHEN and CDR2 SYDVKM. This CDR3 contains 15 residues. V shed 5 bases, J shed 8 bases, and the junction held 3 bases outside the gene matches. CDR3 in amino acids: CASSLGTSGRDEQFF. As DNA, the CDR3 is TGTGCCAGCAGTCTCGGGACTAGCGGGAGGGATGAGCAGTTCTTC.

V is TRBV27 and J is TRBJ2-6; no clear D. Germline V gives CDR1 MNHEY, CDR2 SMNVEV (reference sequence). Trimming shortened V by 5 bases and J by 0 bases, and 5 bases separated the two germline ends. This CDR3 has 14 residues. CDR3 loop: CASSLFSGANVLTF. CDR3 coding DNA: TGTGCCAGCAGTCTCTTCTCTGGGGCCAACGTCCTGACTTTC.

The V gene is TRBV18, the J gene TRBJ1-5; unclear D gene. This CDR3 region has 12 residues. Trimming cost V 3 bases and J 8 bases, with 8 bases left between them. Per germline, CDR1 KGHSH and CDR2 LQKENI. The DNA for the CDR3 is TGTGCCAGCTCACCGGGCCGTGAGCCCCAGCATTTT. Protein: CASSPGREPQHF.

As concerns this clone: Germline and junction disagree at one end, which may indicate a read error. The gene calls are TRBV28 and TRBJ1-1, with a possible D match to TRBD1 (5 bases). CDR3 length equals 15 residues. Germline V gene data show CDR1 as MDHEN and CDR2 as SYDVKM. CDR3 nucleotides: TGTGCCAGCAGTCCGGACACCCTCGTGGCGACTGGAGCTTTCTTT. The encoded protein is CASSPDTLVATGAFF.

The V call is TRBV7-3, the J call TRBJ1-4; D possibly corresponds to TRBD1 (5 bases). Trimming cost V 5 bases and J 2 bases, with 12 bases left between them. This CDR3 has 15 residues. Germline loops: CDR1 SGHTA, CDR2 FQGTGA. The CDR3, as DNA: TGTGCCAGCAGCCGTAACGGGGGGACTAATGAAAAACTGTTTTTT. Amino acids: CASSRNGGTNEKLFF.

For the CDR3, the DNA is TGTGCCAGCAGGGGTCTAGCGTCCAGCTCCTACGAGCAGTACTTC. Protein: CASRGLASSSYEQYF. J is TRBJ2-7 and V is TRBV27; D may be TRBD2 (6 bases). The germline V gene has CDR1 MNHEY and CDR2 SMNVEV (reference sequence). V was pared by 6 bases and J by 0 bases, with 15 bases between. The CDR3 sequence is 15 residues long.

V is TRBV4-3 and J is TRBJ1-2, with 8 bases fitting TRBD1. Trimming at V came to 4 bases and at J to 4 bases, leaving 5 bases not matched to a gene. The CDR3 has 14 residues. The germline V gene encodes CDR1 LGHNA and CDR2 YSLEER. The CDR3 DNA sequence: TGCGCCAGCAGCCGAGGACAGGGAGGCTATGGCTACACCTTC. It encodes CASSRGQGGYGYTF.

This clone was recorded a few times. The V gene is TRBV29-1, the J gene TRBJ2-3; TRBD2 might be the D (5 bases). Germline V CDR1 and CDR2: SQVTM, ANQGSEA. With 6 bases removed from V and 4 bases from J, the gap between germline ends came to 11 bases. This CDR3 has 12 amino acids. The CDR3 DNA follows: TGCAGCGTGAGGGTTGTTGCAGATACGCAGTATTTT. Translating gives CSVRVVADTQYF.

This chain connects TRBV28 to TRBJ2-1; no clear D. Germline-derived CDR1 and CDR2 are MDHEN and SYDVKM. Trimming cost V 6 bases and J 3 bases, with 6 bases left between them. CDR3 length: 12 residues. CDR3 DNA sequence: TGTGCCAGCAGCCAGGACTACAATGAGCAGTTCTTC. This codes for CASSQDYNEQFF. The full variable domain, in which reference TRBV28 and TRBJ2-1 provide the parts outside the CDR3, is DVKVTQSSRYLVKRTGEKVFLECVQDMDHENMFWYRQDPGLGLRLIYFSYDVKMKEKGDIPEGYSVSREKKERFSLILESASTNQTSMYLCASSQDYNEQFFGPGTRLTVL.

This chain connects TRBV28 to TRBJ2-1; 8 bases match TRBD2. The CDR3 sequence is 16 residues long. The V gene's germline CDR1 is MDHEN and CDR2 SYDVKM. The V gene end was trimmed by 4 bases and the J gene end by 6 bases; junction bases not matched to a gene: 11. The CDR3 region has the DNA TGTGCCAGCAGTTCCCTACAAGCGGGAGTGACCAATGAGCAGTTCTTC. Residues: CASSSLQAGVTNEQFF.

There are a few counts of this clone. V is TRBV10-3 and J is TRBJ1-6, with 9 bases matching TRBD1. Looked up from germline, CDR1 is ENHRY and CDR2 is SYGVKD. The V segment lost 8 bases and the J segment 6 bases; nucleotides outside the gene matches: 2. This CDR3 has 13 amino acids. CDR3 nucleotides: TGTGCCATCGGACAGGGGAGTAATTCACCCCTCCACTTT. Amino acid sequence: CAIGQGSNSPLHF.

The CDR3 spells CASSDGNQETQYF. The CDR3 region has the DNA TGTGCCAGCAGCGACGGGAACCAAGAGACCCAGTACTTC. The chain uses TRBV9 and TRBJ2-5; maybe TRBD2 (5 bases). Germline CDR1 and CDR2: SGDLS and YYNGEE. The CDR3 consists of 13 residues. V was trimmed by 3 bases and J by 0 bases, leaving 6 bases between them.